Listed here are 31 T cell receptor gamma chains from one sample, sequenced in a study of gamma-delta T cells after stem cell transplantation. With CATT, TCRdb re-called clones from the RT-PCR reads. The sample holds over a thousand gamma-chain clones, roughly 83% seen once. Material for sequencing was gamma-delta T cells. These receptors were taken from a human donor. It is not recorded whose cells these are; they may come from a transplant donor.

This chain joins TRGV2 and TRGJ1 or TRGJ2. Germline matching of the DNA provided the J gene here, since TCRdb leaves it blank. Trimming cost V 0 bases and J 0 bases; bases outside gene matches: 8. CDR1 is EGSNGY and CDR2 is YDSYNSKV in the germline V gene. The CDR3 consists of 16 residues. The CDR3 region is CATWDGREANYYKKLF. The CDR3, as DNA: TGTGCCACCTGGGACGGGCGGGAGGCGAATTATTATAAGAAACTCTTT.

The chain has TRGV2 and TRGJ1 or TRGJ2. Here the J gene was assigned by germline matching of the DNA, as TCRdb has none. There are 13 residues in the CDR3. J gave up 7 bases and V 0 bases, and 6 bases lay outside the gene matches. Germline V CDR1 and CDR2: EGSNGY, YDSYNSKV. CDR3 residues: CATWDGQWYKKLF. The CDR3 DNA follows: TGTGCCACCTGGGACGGGCAATGGTATAAGAAACTCTTT.

The chain carries TRGV9 and TRGJP1. Because TCRdb records no J gene, it was assigned here through a match of the DNA to germline. CDR1 and CDR2 (germline): GITISATS, ISYDGTV (reference sequence). V shed 3 bases and J 3 bases; nucleotides not matched to a gene: 4. This CDR3 has 14 residues. This CDR3 is CALWEFSTGWFKIF. The CDR3 bases are TGTGCCTTGTGGGAGTTCTCCACTGGTTGGTTCAAGATATTT.

This chain uses TRGV3 with TRGJ1 or TRGJ2. Germline matching of the DNA provided the J gene here, since TCRdb leaves it blank. V was pared by 3 bases and J by 7 bases, with 15 bases of the junction left unmatched. Germline V gene lookup returns CDR1 VTNTFY and CDR2 YDVSTARD (reference sequence). The CDR3 is made up of 15 amino acids. The CDR3 is CATWDWCNGGYKKLF. CDR3 in DNA: TGTGCCACCTGGGACTGGTGCAACGGGGGGTATAAGAAACTCTTT.

The V gene lacks a call, and TRGJ1 or TRGJ2 is the J gene. This CDR3 has 13 residues. This chain's CDR3 is CALWEAQYYKKLF. In DNA form, the CDR3 reads TGTGCCTTGTGGGAGGCTCAGTATTATAAGAAACTCTTT.

This chain joins TRGV4 and TRGJ1 or TRGJ2. Since TCRdb gives no J gene, matching the DNA to germline was used here to assign it. The V gene end was trimmed by 6 bases and the J gene end by 0 bases; junction bases not matched to a gene: 5. The length of the CDR3 is 13 residues. Germline assignment: CDR1 EGSTGY and CDR2 YDSYTSSV. CDR3 sequence (DNA): TGTGCCACCTGGCAGAAGAATTATTATAAGAAACTCTTT. This translates into CATWQKNYYKKLF.

The CDR3 reads CALWLKGCYKKLF. DNA of the CDR3: TGTGCCTTGTGGCTTAAAGGGTGTTATAAGAAACTCTTT. The J gene is TRGJ1 or TRGJ2, the V gene TRGV9. TCRdb records no J gene; here it was assigned by comparing the DNA to germline. The V gene's germline CDR1 is GITISATS and CDR2 ISYDGTV (reference sequence). V shed 6 bases, J shed 6 bases, and the junction held 11 bases outside the gene matches. This CDR3 region has 13 residues.

The gene calls are TRGV8 and TRGJ1 or TRGJ2. No J segment appears in TCRdb, so it was assigned here by matching the sequence to germline. V lost 3 bases and J lost 12; bases outside the gene matches: 8. The CDR3 runs to 11 residues. Germline V gene data show CDR1 as VENAVY and CDR2 as YDSYNSRV. The CDR3: CATWDWGVKLF. CDR3 DNA sequence: TGTGCCACCTGGGATTGGGGAGTGAAACTCTTT.

This chain uses TRGV9 with TRGJ1 or TRGJ2. TCRdb gives no J gene; it was assigned here by matching the DNA to germline. Germline V gene lookup returns CDR1 GITISATS and CDR2 ISYDGTV (reference sequence). The CDR3 consists of 14 residues. The V segment lost 0 bases and the J segment 2 bases; nucleotides outside the gene matches: 4. For the CDR3, the DNA is TGTGCCTTGTGGGAGGTGCAAGATTATTATAAGAAACTCTTT. Translated, it gives CALWEVQDYYKKLF.

CDR3 region: CALWEGTYYKKLF. DNA for the CDR3: TGTGCCTTGTGGGAGGGCACTTATTATAAGAAACTCTTT. V gene TRGV9 combines with J gene TRGJ1 or TRGJ2. TCRdb offers no J gene call, so here the DNA was matched to germline to obtain one. The CDR3 runs to 13 residues. Trimming cost V 2 bases and J 3 bases; bases outside gene matches: 4. Germline CDR1 reads GITISATS; CDR2 reads ISYDGTV (reference sequence).

V gene TRGV9 combines with J gene TRGJP. TCRdb leaves out the J gene; it was filled in here by matching the DNA to germline. The ends lost 0 bases at V and 8 bases at J; junction bases unmatched: 4. The germline CDR1 and CDR2 sequences are GITISATS and ISYDGTV (reference sequence). CDR3 size: 16 residues. CDR3 sequence reads: CALWEVHQLGKKIKVF. DNA of the CDR3: TGTGCCTTGTGGGAGGTGCACCAGTTGGGCAAAAAAATCAAGGTATTT.

The V gene is TRGV4, the J gene TRGJ1 or TRGJ2. CDR1 and CDR2 (germline): EGSTGY, YDSYTSSV. J gave up 4 bases and V 4 bases, and 4 bases lay outside the gene matches. The CDR3 totals 12 residues. CDR3: CATWDQYYKKLF. CDR3 coding DNA: TGTGCCACCTGGGACCAATATTATAAGAAACTCTTT.

A single count supports this clone. A much larger clone differs by one base, so this may be a read error. In DNA form, the CDR3 reads TGTGCCTTGTGGGAGCAAGAGTTGGGCAAAAAAATCCAGGTATTT. It codes for CALWEQELGKKIQVF. For the J gene the call is TRGJP; the V gene lacks a call. CDR3 length equals 15 residues.

This clone appeared once. This chain joins TRGV5 and TRGJ1 or TRGJ2. Here the J gene was assigned by germline matching of the DNA, as TCRdb has none. From germline, CDR1 is VINAFY and CDR2 YDVSNSKD. This CDR3 has 13 amino acids. V was pared by 3 bases and J by 5 bases, with 7 bases of the junction left unmatched. CDR3 residues: CATWDPLNYKKLF. The DNA for the CDR3 is TGTGCCACCTGGGACCCCCTAAATTATAAGAAACTCTTT.

This chain joins TRGV9 and TRGJ1 or TRGJ2. Matching the DNA to germline supplied the J gene, which TCRdb does not give. Germline V gene data show CDR1 as GITISATS and CDR2 as ISYDGTV (reference sequence). The junction had 2 bases not matched to a gene; V was cut back by 5 bases and J by 4 bases. This CDR3 is built from 11 residues. CDR3 in amino acids: CALWGYYKKLF. In DNA, the CDR3 is TGTGCCTTGTGGGGGTATTATAAGAAACTCTTT.

The chain recombines TRGV2 with TRGJ1 or TRGJ2. No J gene was available from TCRdb, and it was assigned here by a germline match of the DNA. CDR3 length equals 11 residues. Germline V gene data show CDR1 as EGSNGY and CDR2 as YDSYNSKV. V lost 0 bases to trimming and J lost 12 bases; unmatched junction nucleotides: 5. DNA of the CDR3: TGTGCCACCTGGGACGGGCACCTGAAACTCTTT. It specifies CATWDGHLKLF.

The gene calls are TRGV4 and TRGJ1 or TRGJ2. TCRdb offers no J gene call, so here the DNA was matched to germline to obtain one. Germline V gene lookup returns CDR1 EGSTGY and CDR2 YDSYTSSV. Trimming removed 2 bases from V and 5 bases from J; junction bases left unmatched: 0. The CDR3 extends over 11 amino acids. CDR3 loop: CATWDDYKKLF. In DNA, the CDR3 is TGTGCCACCTGGGATGATTATAAGAAACTCTTT.

The chain employs TRGV9 and TRGJ1 or TRGJ2. The J gene, missing from TCRdb, was assigned here through DNA to germline matching. The CDR3 runs 16 residues. Unmatched junction bases numbered 14, after V lost 3 bases and J lost 3 bases. CDR1 and CDR2 (germline): GITISATS, ISYDGTV (reference sequence). CDR3 residues: CALWEYSRGGYYKKLF. The CDR3 DNA follows: TGTGCCTTGTGGGAGTATTCAAGAGGGGGTTATTATAAGAAACTCTTT.

The V call is TRGV4, the J call TRGJ1 or TRGJ2. TCRdb lists no J gene, so it was determined here by aligning the DNA to germline. J gave up 5 bases and V 1 base, and 8 bases lay outside the gene matches. In germline, CDR1 is EGSTGY, CDR2 YDSYTSSV. The CDR3 is 14 amino acids. CDR3 residues: CATWDGLPNYKKLF. The CDR3 region has the DNA TGTGCCACCTGGGATGGACTCCCGAATTATAAGAAACTCTTT.

V is TRGV8 and J is TRGJ1 or TRGJ2. The J gene is absent in TCRdb and was assigned here via DNA matching to germline. Per the germline V gene, CDR1 is VENAVY and CDR2 is YDSYNSRV. The CDR3 runs 11 residues. The junction had 4 bases not matched to a gene; V was cut back by 3 bases and J by 8 bases. The CDR3 DNA reads TGTGCCACCTGGGATCAAGATAAGAAACTCTTT. Its translation is CATWDQDKKLF.

With respect to this clone: In the same sample, other DNA sequences code for this CDR3. The rearrangement links TRGV9 to TRGJP. No J gene is reported in TCRdb; it was inferred here by comparing the DNA with germline. CDR1 is GITISATS and CDR2 is ISYDGTV in the germline V gene (reference sequence). CDR3 size: 16 residues. V dropped 2 bases and J dropped 4; count of bases not matched to a gene: 2. Written as DNA, the CDR3 is TGTGCCTTGTGGGAGGGCCAAGAGTTGGGCAAAAAAATCAAGGTATTT. Amino acids: CALWEGQELGKKIKVF.

This chain uses TRGV4 with TRGJ1 or TRGJ2. The J gene was missing in TCRdb and was found by matching the end of the DNA to germline. This CDR3 region has 15 residues. Germline V gives CDR1 EGSTGY, CDR2 YDSYTSSV. Unmatched junction bases numbered 8, after V lost 1 base and J lost 2 bases. The CDR3 DNA reads TGTGCCACCTGGGATGGAATCATATATTATTATAAGAAACTCTTT. It translates to CATWDGIIYYYKKLF.

This clone was seen a few times. The chain carries TRGV9 and TRGJ1 or TRGJ2. No J gene was available from TCRdb, and it was assigned here by a germline match of the DNA. Germline loops: CDR1 GITISATS, CDR2 ISYDGTV (reference sequence). The CDR3 totals 13 residues. Germline trimming cut 4 bases from V and 0 bases from J; bases unmatched to any gene: 3. The CDR3 nucleotides read TGTGCCTTGTGGGACCTGAATTATTATAAGAAACTCTTT. Amino acids: CALWDLNYYKKLF.

V usage is TRGV4 and J usage is TRGJ1 or TRGJ2. Since TCRdb gives no J gene, matching the DNA to germline was used here to assign it. This CDR3 is 10 amino acids long. With 6 bases clipped from V and 8 bases from J, the junction kept 4 bases outside the gene matches. CDR1 and CDR2 from the germline V gene are EGSTGY and YDSYTSSV. CDR3 DNA: TGTGCCACCTGGAACGATAAGAAACTCTTT. It encodes CATWNDKKLF.

There are a few counts of this clone. Other DNA sequences in this sample translate to the same CDR3. The chain uses TRGV2 and TRGJ1 or TRGJ2. Here the J gene came from matching the DNA to germline, since TCRdb omits it. Germline loops: CDR1 EGSNGY, CDR2 YDSYNSKV. The CDR3 length is 13 residues. V was pared by 0 bases and J by 7 bases, with 6 bases of the junction left unmatched. Written as DNA, the CDR3 is TGTGCCACCTGGGACGGGCCGAGGTATAAGAAACTCTTT. Amino acid sequence: CATWDGPRYKKLF.

Notes on this clone: Additional DNA sequences in this sample encode the identical CDR3. J is TRGJ1 or TRGJ2 and V is TRGV4. Matching the DNA to germline supplied the J gene, which TCRdb does not give. J gave up 6 bases and V 0 bases, and 2 bases lay outside the gene matches. The CDR3 length is 12 residues. The germline V gene has CDR1 EGSTGY and CDR2 YDSYTSSV. As DNA, the CDR3 is TGTGCCACCTGGGATGGGCTTTATAAGAAACTCTTT. Encoded protein: CATWDGLYKKLF.

A word on this clone: Other DNA sequences within the sample encode an identical CDR3. The chain uses TRGV4 and TRGJ1 or TRGJ2. In the absence of a J gene in TCRdb, the DNA was matched to germline to assign it here. Germline assignment: CDR1 EGSTGY and CDR2 YDSYTSSV. The CDR3 has 14 amino acids. Germline trimming cut 0 bases from V and 4 bases from J; bases unmatched to any gene: 6. The CDR3 protein is CATWDGPGYYKKLF. The CDR3 DNA follows: TGTGCCACCTGGGATGGGCCGGGATATTATAAGAAACTCTTT.

As for this clone: This CDR3 is also generated by other DNA sequences in the sample. The chain combines TRGV4 with TRGJ1 or TRGJ2. Here the J gene came from matching the DNA to germline, since TCRdb omits it. With 0 bases clipped from V and 10 bases from J, the junction kept 0 bases outside the gene matches. Germline loops: CDR1 EGSTGY, CDR2 YDSYTSSV. This CDR3 spans 10 amino acids. CDR3 nucleotides: TGTGCCACCTGGGATGGGAAGAAACTCTTT. It is translated as CATWDGKKLF.

V usage is TRGV4 and J usage is TRGJ1 or TRGJ2. TCRdb leaves out the J gene; it was filled in here by matching the DNA to germline. Trimming took 2 bases from V and 11 from J; bases not matched to a gene: 12. CDR3 length: 13 residues. Germline CDR1 EGSTGY, CDR2 YDSYTSSV. The CDR3 is CATWDVTVWEKLF. In DNA, the CDR3 is TGTGCCACCTGGGATGTAACGGTATGGGAGAAACTCTTT.

V gene TRGV4 combines with J gene TRGJP1. TCRdb lists no J gene, so it was determined here by aligning the DNA to germline. With V trimmed by 12 bases and J by 1 base, 8 bases remained unmatched. Germline V lookup: CDR1 EGSTGY, CDR2 YDSYTSSV. The CDR3 length is 13 residues. CDR3 bases: TGTGCCTCCAGAGGTACCACTGGTTGGTTCAAGATATTT. This codes for CASRGTTGWFKIF.

The gene calls are TRGV2 and TRGJ1 or TRGJ2. TCRdb carries no J gene annotation; the J gene was assigned here by matching the DNA with germline. This CDR3 contains 15 residues. Germline V CDR1 and CDR2: EGSNGY, YDSYNSKV. The J segment lost 0 bases and the V segment lost 0 bases, leaving 5 bases of the junction unmatched. CDR3 loop: CATWDGPLNYYKKLF. The CDR3 nucleotides read TGTGCCACCTGGGACGGGCCGCTGAATTATTATAAGAAACTCTTT.